What follows are 11 T cell receptor beta chains derived from one specimen sequenced in a study of shared clonotypes between healthy human individuals. Here immunoSEQ multiplex PCR was the method, and the copy in TCRdb shows in-frame clones only, minus some. The sample shows around 1.1 million clones, roughly 77% of them seen only once. Input material: memory CD4+ T cells from PBMCs. Subset meaning: CD45RA-negative fraction. Receptors originate from a man between 18 and 35 years old in good health. Some clones in this sample may be carry-over from other donors' samples.

This clone was counted once. The same CDR3 can be traced to other DNA sequences in this sample. This sequence joins TRBV29-1 and TRBJ2-7; D not resolved. Germline V gene lookup returns CDR1 SQVTM and CDR2 ANQGSEA. The CDR3 contains 11 residues. The germline V and J ends were trimmed by 1 base and 3 bases, with 4 bases remaining between them. CDR3 sequence (DNA): TGCAGCGTTGAAGGCCGCTACGAGCAGTACTTC. Translating it yields CSVEGRYEQYF.

The V call is TRBV5-1, the J call TRBJ2-3; 9 bases map to TRBD2. V dropped 3 bases and J dropped 1; count of bases not matched to a gene: 3. The CDR3 loop spans 15 amino acids. Germline V gene data show CDR1 as SGHRS and CDR2 as YFSETQ. This CDR3 reads CASSSRTSGTDTQYF. The CDR3 bases are TGCGCCAGCAGCTCTCGGACTAGCGGCACAGATACGCAGTATTTT.

This clone was observed a handful of times. The chain has TRBV5-1 and TRBJ2-1; 8 bases agree with TRBD1. Germline V gene lookup returns CDR1 SGHRS and CDR2 YFSETQ. This CDR3 is 14 amino acids long. V lost 7 bases and J lost 6; bases outside the gene matches: 9. CDR3 nucleotides: TGCGCCAGCTTCGAGACAGGGGTCGCCAATGAGCAGTTCTTC. Amino acids: CASFETGVANEQFF.

The chain carries TRBV5-4 and TRBJ2-5, with TRBD1 as a possible D gene (5 bases). V lost 7 bases, J lost 1 base, and 17 bases lay in between. The CDR3 has 15 amino acids. Germline CDR1 and CDR2: SGHNT and YYREEE (reference sequence). In DNA, the CDR3 is TGTGCCAGCTCGAAGAGCGCAGGGCCCCAAGAGACCCAGTACTTC. Translating it yields CASSKSAGPQETQYF.

For this clone: The same CDR3 also results from other DNA sequences found in this sample. The chain has TRBV5-4 and TRBJ2-7, with D perhaps given as TRBD1 or TRBD2 (6 bases each). Trimming stripped 4 bases from V and 1 base from J, with 15 bases between. Germline CDR1 is SGHNT and CDR2 is YYREEE (reference sequence). The CDR3 covers 15 residues. The CDR3 nucleotides read TGTGCCAGCAGCCCGAGGGGGGCGGGATCCTACGAGCAGTACTTC. Protein product: CASSPRGAGSYEQYF.

The V and J genes are TRBV7-3 and TRBJ2-1; D may match TRBD1 or TRBD2 (6 bases each). Trimming removed 5 bases from V and 8 bases from J, with 10 bases in between. The germline V gene has CDR1 SGHTA and CDR2 FQGTGA. The CDR3 has 12 amino acids. The CDR3 bases are TGTGCCAGCAGCCTCGGGGGCCATGAGCAGTTCTTC. Amino acid sequence: CASSLGGHEQFF.

The chain links TRBV10-2 to TRBJ2-7, with 8 bases fitting TRBD2. V trimming: 7 bases; J trimming: 3 bases; junction bases outside the gene matches: 2. The CDR3 has 12 amino acids. Germline V gene data show CDR1 as WSHSY and CDR2 as SAAADI. CDR3 sequence (DNA): TGCGCCAGCAAACTAGCGGACTACGAGCAGTACTTC. It is translated as CASKLADYEQYF.

On this clone: Distinct nucleotide sequences in the sample also encode this CDR3. V usage is TRBV5-1 and J usage is TRBJ2-3; D might be TRBD2 (6 bases). V was cut by 4 bases and J by 3 bases, with 12 bases left in between. The CDR3 contains 14 residues. Germline V gives CDR1 SGHRS, CDR2 YFSETQ. In DNA form, the CDR3 reads TGCGCCAGCAGCCTACTAGCCGAGACAGATACGCAGTATTTT. Protein: CASSLLAETDTQYF.

The V call is TRBV27, the J call TRBJ2-7, with TRBD1 matching over 11 bases. J lost 7 bases, V lost 7 bases, and 6 bases had no gene match. The CDR3 is made up of 13 amino acids. Germline V CDR1 and CDR2: MNHEY, SMNVEV (reference sequence). In nucleotides, the CDR3 is TGTGCCAGCAAGCGGACAGGGGGCGGAGAGCAGTACTTC. Translated, it gives CASKRTGGGEQYF.

This clone has just a few counts. This chain joins TRBV7-2 and TRBJ2-4; TRBD2 aligns across 9 bases. CDR1 and CDR2 from the germline V gene are SGHTA and FQGNSA. The trim removed 5 bases at V and 0 bases at J, leaving 14 bases unmatched. The CDR3 spans 19 residues. The CDR3 coding sequence is TGTGCCAGCAGCCCATTAGGGAGCGGGAGGAGACTAGCCAAAAACATTCAGTACTTC. This translates into CASSPLGSGRRLAKNIQYF.

In this sample, this clone turned up a few times. This chain links TRBV11-2 with TRBJ2-5; 11 positions agree with TRBD2. This CDR3 spans 17 amino acids. Germline CDR1 SGHAT, CDR2 FQNNGV. V was pared by 1 base and J by 5 bases, with 9 bases of the junction left unmatched. The DNA for the CDR3 is TGTGCCAGCAGCTTAGTACGAGATAGCGGGAGGGGGGAGACCCAGTACTTC. The encoded protein is CASSLVRDSGRGETQYF.